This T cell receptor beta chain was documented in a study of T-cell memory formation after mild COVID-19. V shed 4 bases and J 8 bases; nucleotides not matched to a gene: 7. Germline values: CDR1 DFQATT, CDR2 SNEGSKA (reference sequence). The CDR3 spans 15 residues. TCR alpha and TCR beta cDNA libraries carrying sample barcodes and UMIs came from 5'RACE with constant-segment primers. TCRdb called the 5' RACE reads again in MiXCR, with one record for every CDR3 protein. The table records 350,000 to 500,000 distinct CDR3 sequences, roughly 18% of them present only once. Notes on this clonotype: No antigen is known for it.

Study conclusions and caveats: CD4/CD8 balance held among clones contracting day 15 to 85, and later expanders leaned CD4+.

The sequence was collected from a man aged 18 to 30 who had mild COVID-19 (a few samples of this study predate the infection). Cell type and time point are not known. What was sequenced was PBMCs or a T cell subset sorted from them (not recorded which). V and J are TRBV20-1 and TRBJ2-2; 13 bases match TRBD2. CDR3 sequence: CSATTSGGAAGELFF. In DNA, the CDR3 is TGCAGTGCTACTACTAGCGGGGGGGCCGCAGGGGAGCTGTTTTTT.